One and the same sample provided the 27 T cell receptor beta chains below, sequenced in a study of early T cells in non-severe SARS-CoV-2 infection. TCRdb used MiXCR to reprocess the 5' RACE reads, holding one entry per CDR3 protein. The sample carries approximately 75,000 distinct CDR3 sequences, around 15% recorded once. The input for sequencing was whole blood, taken at baseline. All receptors come from an adult who was a healthcare worker with PCR-confirmed SARS-CoV-2 infection or an uninfected control (not recorded which).

This clonotype was counted between two and nine times. The chain recombines TRBV28 with TRBJ2-3; D tentatively reads TRBD1 or TRBD2 (6 bases each). V dropped 10 bases and J dropped 1 base, with 27 bases sitting between them. This CDR3 comprises 18 residues. Looked up from germline, CDR1 is MDHEN and CDR2 is SYDVKM. CDR3 sequence: CATLGAYGGKSGTDTQYF. CDR3 bases: TGTGCCACCCTGGGGGCCTACGGCGGGAAGAGTGGCACAGATACGCAGTATTTT.

DNA for the CDR3: TGCGCCAGCAGCCAGGATACGGGACAGGGGAAGGAGACCCAGTACTTC. Translating it yields CASSQDTGQGKETQYF. This rearrangement joins TRBV4-1 to TRBJ2-5; 10 nucleotides align to TRBD1. CDR1 and CDR2 (germline): MGHRA, YSYEKL. V lost 3 bases and J lost 5; bases outside the gene matches: 9. The CDR3 has 16 residues.

In its sample, this clonotype was seen a few times. This sequence joins TRBV20-1 and TRBJ1-1; TRBD1 matches at 8 bases. Germline values: CDR1 DFQATT, CDR2 SNEGSKA (reference sequence). The CDR3 loop spans 14 amino acids. V gave up 4 bases and J gave up 3 bases; unmatched junction bases: 7. The CDR3 DNA follows: TGCAGTGCTATTTCCGGGACAGGTTACACTGAAGCTTTCTTT. Its translation is CSAISGTGYTEAFF.

This clonotype has more than one count but fewer than ten. V and J are TRBV6-1 and TRBJ1-1, with D tentatively TRBD1 (6 bases). The germline V gene has CDR1 MNHNS and CDR2 SASEGT. Between the trimmed V and J ends, which lost 2 bases and 5 bases, there was a span of 9 bases. The CDR3 totals 13 residues. The CDR3 protein is CASSERGVTEAFF. DNA for the CDR3: TGTGCCAGCAGTGAAAGGGGGGTAACTGAAGCTTTCTTT.

V usage is TRBV10-3 and J usage is TRBJ1-1; no definite D call. There are 14 residues in the CDR3. The V end was cut by 3 bases, the J end by 1 base, with 9 bases between. CDR1 and CDR2 from the germline V gene are ENHRY and SYGVKD. The CDR3 protein is CAISDHQGNTEAFF. The CDR3 DNA sequence: TGTGCCATCAGTGACCACCAAGGGAACACTGAAGCTTTCTTT.

This clonotype was counted between two and nine times. This chain links TRBV5-6 with TRBJ2-7; D uncertain. CDR1 SGHDT and CDR2 YYEEEE come from the germline V gene. The germline V and J ends were trimmed by 5 bases and 0 bases, with 12 bases remaining between them. The CDR3 contains 14 residues. CDR3 residues: CASRSARVSYEQYF. The CDR3 DNA follows: TGTGCCAGCAGGTCCGCCCGGGTCTCCTACGAGCAGTACTTC.

The V call is TRBV10-3, the J call TRBJ2-5; 9 nucleotides match TRBD1. Per germline, CDR1 ENHRY and CDR2 SYGVKD. V was pared by 3 bases and J by 5 bases, with 4 bases of the junction left unmatched. CDR3 length: 14 residues. The CDR3: CAISEQGAGETQYF. DNA for the CDR3: TGTGCCATCAGTGAACAGGGGGCTGGGGAGACCCAGTACTTC.

The chain combines TRBV18 with TRBJ1-5, with no clear D. The CDR3 has 14 residues. Trimming removed 6 bases from V and 2 bases from J, with 11 bases in between. Germline V CDR1 and CDR2: KGHSH, LQKENI. CDR3 sequence reads: CASSPSVGNQPQHF. The CDR3 DNA reads TGTGCCAGCTCCCCCTCAGTTGGCAATCAGCCCCAGCATTTT. The complete variable domain, with remaining parts taken from reference TRBV18 and TRBJ1-5, reads NAGVMQNPRHLVRRRGQEARLRCSPMKGHSHVYWYRQLPEEGLKFMVYLQKENIIDESGMPKERFSAEFPKEGPSILRIQQVVRGDSAAYFCASSPSVGNQPQHFGDGTRLSIL.

This clonotype showed up many times. The rearrangement links TRBV6-4 to TRBJ2-3; D possibly corresponds to TRBD2 (5 bases). The length of the CDR3 is 16 residues. CDR1 and CDR2 (germline): MRHNA, SNTAGT. The germline V and J ends were trimmed by 2 bases and 1 base, with 13 bases remaining between them. The CDR3, as DNA: TGTGCCAGCAGTGACGCCGGTGGGAGCGGCACAGATACGCAGTATTTT. Its translation is CASSDAGGSGTDTQYF.

The V gene is TRBV6-1, the J gene TRBJ1-6, with 9 positions matching TRBD1. The ends lost 6 bases at V and 11 bases at J; junction bases unmatched: 8. CDR3 size: 14 residues. Germline lookup yields CDR1 MNHNS and CDR2 SASEGT. The DNA of the CDR3 is TGTGCCAGCAGGGCCAGGACAGGGGATGCACCCCTCCACTTT. Residues: CASRARTGDAPLHF.

At least ten counts were recorded for this clonotype. J is TRBJ1-4 and V is TRBV4-2, with a weak D call TRBD1 (5 bases). The ends were cut back, 4 bases at V and 12 bases at J, with 24 bases in the middle. CDR1 LGHNA and CDR2 YNFKEQ come from the germline V gene. The CDR3 spans 16 residues. The CDR3 protein is CASSPGLGTALKELFF. The DNA for the CDR3 is TGTGCCAGCAGCCCAGGGCTCGGGACGGCTTTGAAGGAACTGTTTTTT.

The rearrangement joins TRBV4-2 to TRBJ1-3; D remains unclear. CDR3 length: 12 amino acids. V gave up 1 base and J gave up 8 bases, with 6 bases separating them. Germline CDR1 reads LGHNA; CDR2 reads YNFKEQ. CDR3 region: CASSQGVYTIYF. The CDR3 DNA follows: TGTGCCAGCAGCCAAGGGGTATACACCATATATTTT.

By proportion, this clonotype is medium-sized. This chain uses TRBV7-9 with TRBJ2-2; 9 bases align to TRBD1. The V gene's germline CDR1 is SEHNR and CDR2 FQNEAQ (reference sequence). The trim removed 3 bases at V and 5 bases at J, leaving 7 bases unmatched. CDR3 size: 16 residues. CDR3 bases: TGTGCCAGCAGCTTGGGGACAGGGACGAGGACCGGGGAGCTGTTTTTT. Translation: CASSLGTGTRTGELFF. The full variable domain, rest sourced from reference TRBV7-9 and TRBJ2-2, is DTGVSQNPRHKITKRGQNVTFRCDPISEHNRLYWYRQTLGQGPEFLTYFQNEAQLEKSRLLSDRFSAERPKGSFSTLEIQRTEQGDSAMYLCASSLGTGTRTGELFFGEGSRLTVL.

This clonotype was found a few times. The V gene is TRBV20-1, the J gene TRBJ2-7; D may be TRBD1 (6 bases). Germline V gene lookup returns CDR1 DFQATT and CDR2 SNEGSKA (reference sequence). Deletions cut 7 bases from V and 7 bases from J, with 20 bases between. This CDR3 is built from 13 residues. The CDR3 spells CSVTGTFRGEQYF. DNA for the CDR3: TGCAGTGTCACCGGGACATTTAGAGGAGAGCAGTACTTC.

The chain carries TRBV18 and TRBJ2-7; TRBD1 agrees at 7 bases. Germline V gene sequence: CDR1 KGHSH, CDR2 LQKENI. Trimming cost V 3 bases and J 1 base; bases outside gene matches: 3. The CDR3 runs 14 residues. CDR3: CASSPGQQSYEQYF. The CDR3 DNA follows: TGTGCCAGCTCACCGGGACAGCAATCCTACGAGCAGTACTTC. The variable domain in full, completed from reference TRBV18 and TRBJ2-7, reads NAGVMQNPRHLVRRRGQEARLRCSPMKGHSHVYWYRQLPEEGLKFMVYLQKENIIDESGMPKERFSAEFPKEGPSILRIQQVVRGDSAAYFCASSPGQQSYEQYFGPGTRLTVT.

The chain links TRBV20-1 to TRBJ1-5, with D possibly being TRBD1 (6 bases). Germline CDR1 is DFQATT and CDR2 is SNEGSKA (reference sequence). The V end lost 5 bases, the J end lost 4 bases, and 15 bases lay between the germline ends. The CDR3 covers 14 residues. The CDR3 reads CSARDILGNQPQHF. The CDR3 DNA follows: TGCAGTGCTCGGGACATCCTTGGGAATCAGCCCCAGCATTTT.

This clonotype was observed at least ten times. J is TRBJ1-6 and V is TRBV9; TRBD1 matches 10 bases. Germline V lookup: CDR1 SGDLS, CDR2 YYNGEE. The V gene end was trimmed by 4 bases and the J gene end by 7 bases; junction bases not matched to a gene: 5. There are 15 residues in the CDR3. CDR3 DNA sequence: TGTGCCAGCAGCAACCGGGACAGGGGCAATTCACCCCTCCACTTT. This gives the protein CASSNRDRGNSPLHF.

This chain joins TRBV19 and TRBJ2-1; 8 positions agree with TRBD2. Trimming removed 1 base from V and 3 bases from J; junction bases left unmatched: 8. This CDR3 is built from 17 residues. Per the germline V gene, CDR1 is LNHDA and CDR2 is SQIVND (reference sequence). CDR3 DNA sequence: TGTGCCAGTAGTATAGTCGGGGCGGGAGGCTACTACAATGAGCAGTTCTTC. Translated: CASSIVGAGGYYNEQFF.

The chain is built from TRBV5-4 and TRBJ1-2; D is undetermined. Trimming shortened V by 4 bases and J by 3 bases, and 13 bases separated the two germline ends. CDR1 SGHNT and CDR2 YYREEE come from the germline V gene (reference sequence). The CDR3 runs 14 residues. CDR3 nucleotide sequence: TGTGCCAGCAGCCCGGGAGGGAGGGACTATGGCTACACCTTC. Protein: CASSPGGRDYGYTF.

This clonotype was counted a few times. The chain employs TRBV10-1 and TRBJ2-7, with D uncertain. Germline V lookup: CDR1 WNHNN, CDR2 SYGVQD (reference sequence). The CDR3 spans 13 residues. V was pared by 2 bases and J by 2 bases, with 7 bases between. The CDR3: CASSEGYPYEQYF. In nucleotides, the CDR3 is TGCGCCAGCAGTGAGGGCTATCCCTACGAGCAGTACTTC.

V and J are TRBV19 and TRBJ1-5, with 7 nucleotides matching TRBD1. The J segment lost 5 bases and the V segment lost 7 bases, leaving 8 bases of the junction unmatched. This CDR3 spans 14 amino acids. The germline V gene encodes CDR1 LNHDA and CDR2 SQIVND (reference sequence). The CDR3 sequence: CASMDRNLYQPQHF. CDR3 nucleotide sequence: TGTGCCAGTATGGACAGGAATTTGTATCAGCCCCAGCATTTT.

This clonotype was counted at least ten times. This chain connects TRBV20-1 to TRBJ2-1; D remains ambiguous. This CDR3 is built from 13 residues. CDR1 and CDR2 (germline): DFQATT, SNEGSKA (reference sequence). V was cut by 5 bases and J by 7 bases, with 15 bases left in between. In DNA, the CDR3 is TGCAGTGCTGGTGACCCAAGGGTAAATGAGCAGTTCTTC. This gives the protein CSAGDPRVNEQFF.

V gene TRBV7-3 combines with J gene TRBJ2-1, with D uncertain. The CDR3 has 15 amino acids. V shed 5 bases and J shed 0 bases, with 11 bases lying between them. Germline values: CDR1 SGHTA, CDR2 FQGTGA. CDR3 residues: CASSPAKSSYNEQFF. In DNA form, the CDR3 reads TGTGCCAGCAGCCCGGCAAAGAGCTCCTACAATGAGCAGTTCTTC.

This clonotype was detected many times. The genes are TRBV18 and TRBJ2-1; the D gene is possibly TRBD2 (6 bases). Germline CDR1 reads KGHSH; CDR2 reads LQKENI. V was cut by 6 bases and J by 6 bases, with 12 bases left in between. CDR3 size: 13 residues. The CDR3 DNA is TGTGCCAGCTCTAGGGAAGCGGGCAATGAGCAGTTCTTC. Protein sequence: CASSREAGNEQFF.

This clonotype showed up just a few times. The rearrangement uses TRBV5-5 and TRBJ1-3; no reliable D call. CDR1 is SGHKS, CDR2 YYEKEE, per germline (reference sequence). This CDR3 comprises 15 residues. V shed 2 bases and J shed 0 bases, with 9 bases lying between them. CDR3 region: CASSLARSSGNTIYF. The CDR3 DNA sequence: TGTGCCAGCAGCTTAGCCAGGAGCTCTGGAAACACCATATATTTT.

Only one count was recorded for this clonotype. In DNA form, the CDR3 reads TGTGCCATCAGTGAGCCTGGTAGCGGGAGGGCGGGGGATGAGCAGTTCTTC. Translation gives CAISEPGSGRAGDEQFF. The rearrangement joins TRBV10-3 to TRBJ2-1; 11 positions agree with TRBD2. Germline V gene lookup returns CDR1 ENHRY and CDR2 SYGVKD. With V trimmed by 2 bases and J by 8 bases, 11 bases remained unmatched. The CDR3 is 17 amino acids.

This clonotype was counted a single time. A read error may produce the germline difference seen at one junction end. V usage is TRBV13 and J usage is TRBJ2-3; possibly TRBD1 or TRBD2 for D (6 bases each). This CDR3 is built from 17 residues. The germline V gene encodes CDR1 PRHDT and CDR2 FYEKMQ (reference sequence). As DNA, the CDR3 is TGTGCCAGCAGCTTAAATCACGAGGGGGAGGCAATGGATACGCGGTATTTT. Protein product: CASSLNHEGEAMDTRYF.